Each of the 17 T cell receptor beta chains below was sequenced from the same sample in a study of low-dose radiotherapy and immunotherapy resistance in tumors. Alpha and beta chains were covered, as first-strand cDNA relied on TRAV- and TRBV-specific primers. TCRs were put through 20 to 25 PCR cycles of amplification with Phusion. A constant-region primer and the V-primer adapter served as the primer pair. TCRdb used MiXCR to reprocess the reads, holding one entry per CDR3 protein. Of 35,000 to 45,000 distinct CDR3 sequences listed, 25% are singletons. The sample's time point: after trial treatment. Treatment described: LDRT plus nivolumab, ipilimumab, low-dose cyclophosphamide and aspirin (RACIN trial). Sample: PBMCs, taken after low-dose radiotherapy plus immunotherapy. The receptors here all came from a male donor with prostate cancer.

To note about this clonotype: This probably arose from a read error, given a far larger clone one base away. CDR3 protein: CASSVGAENYNEQYF. In DNA, the CDR3 is TGTGCCAGCAGCGTAGGCGCCGAGAACTACAATGAGCAGTACTTC. The chain has TRBV9 and TRBJ2-5; D unclear. Germline CDR1 is SGDLS and CDR2 is YYNGEE. V lost 0 bases to trimming and J lost 11 bases, with 20 bases between them. The CDR3 spans 15 residues.

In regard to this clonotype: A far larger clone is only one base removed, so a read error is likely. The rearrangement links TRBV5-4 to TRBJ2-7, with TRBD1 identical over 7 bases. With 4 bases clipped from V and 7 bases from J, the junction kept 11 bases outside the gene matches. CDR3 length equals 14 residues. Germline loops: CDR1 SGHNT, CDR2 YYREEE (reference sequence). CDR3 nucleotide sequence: TGTGCCAGCAGCGTACAGGGGTCACGCAATGAGCAGTACTTC. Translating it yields CASSVQGSRNEQYF.

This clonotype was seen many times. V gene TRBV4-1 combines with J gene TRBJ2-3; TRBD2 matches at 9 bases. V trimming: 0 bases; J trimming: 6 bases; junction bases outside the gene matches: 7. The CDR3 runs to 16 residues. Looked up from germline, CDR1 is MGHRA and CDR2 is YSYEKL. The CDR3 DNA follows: TGCGCCAGCAGCCAAGATGAGGCGGGAGGGAGGGATACGCAGTATTTT. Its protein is CASSQDEAGGRDTQYF.

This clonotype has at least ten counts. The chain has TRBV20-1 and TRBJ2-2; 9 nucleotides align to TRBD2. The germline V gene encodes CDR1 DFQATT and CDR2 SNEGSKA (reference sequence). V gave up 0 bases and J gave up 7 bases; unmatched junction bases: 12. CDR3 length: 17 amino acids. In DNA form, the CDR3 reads TGCAGTGCTAGAGATTTAGGAGCGGGAGGCCAGGTCGGGGAGCTGTTTTTT. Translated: CSARDLGAGGQVGELFF.

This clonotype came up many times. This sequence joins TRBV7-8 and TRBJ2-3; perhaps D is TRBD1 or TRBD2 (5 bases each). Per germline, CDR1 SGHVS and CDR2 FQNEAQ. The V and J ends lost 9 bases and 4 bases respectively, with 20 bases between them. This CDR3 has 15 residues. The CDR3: CARTLRGPGPDTQYF. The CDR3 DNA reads TGTGCCAGAACCCTGAGGGGCCCGGGCCCAGATACGCAGTATTTT. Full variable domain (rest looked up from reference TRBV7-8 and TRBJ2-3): GAGVSQSPRYKVAKRGQDVALRCDPISGHVSLFWYQQALGQGPEFLTYFQNEAQLDKSGLPSDRFFAERPEGSVSTLKIQRTQQEDSAVYLCARTLRGPGPDTQYFGPGTRLTVL.

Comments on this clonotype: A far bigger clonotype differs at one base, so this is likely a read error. The CDR3 reads CASSARQGLNQHQHF. DNA for the CDR3: TGTGCCAGCAGTGCCCGACAGGGTCTTAATCAGCACCAGCATTTT. The chain joins TRBV6-8 to TRBJ1-5, with 7 bases lining up with TRBD1. The CDR3 covers 15 residues. The germline V gene has CDR1 MNHGY and CDR2 SAAAGT.

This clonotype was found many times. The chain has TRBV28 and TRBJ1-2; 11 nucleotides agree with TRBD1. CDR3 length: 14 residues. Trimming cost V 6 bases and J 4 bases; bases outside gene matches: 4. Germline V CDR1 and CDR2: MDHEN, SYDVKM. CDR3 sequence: CASSRTGGSYGYTF. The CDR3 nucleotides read TGTGCCAGCAGCCGGACAGGGGGCTCCTATGGCTACACCTTC.

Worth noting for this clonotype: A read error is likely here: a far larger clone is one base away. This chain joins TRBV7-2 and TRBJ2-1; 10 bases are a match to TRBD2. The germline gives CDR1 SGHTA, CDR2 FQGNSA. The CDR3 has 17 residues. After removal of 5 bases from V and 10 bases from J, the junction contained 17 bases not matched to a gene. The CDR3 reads CASSPRPGLANSYEQFF. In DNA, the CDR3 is TGTGCCAGCAGCCCTAGGCCGGGACTAGCGAACTCCTACGAGCAGTTCTTC.

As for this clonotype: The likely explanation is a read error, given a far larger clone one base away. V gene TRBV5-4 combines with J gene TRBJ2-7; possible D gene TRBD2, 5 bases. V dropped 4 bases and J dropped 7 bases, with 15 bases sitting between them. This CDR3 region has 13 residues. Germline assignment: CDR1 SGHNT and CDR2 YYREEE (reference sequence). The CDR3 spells CASSVLAVDEQYF. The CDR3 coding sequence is TGTGCCAGCAGCGTTCTAGCTGTGGATGAGCAGTACTTC. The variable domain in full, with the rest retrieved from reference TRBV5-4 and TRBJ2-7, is ETGVTQSPTHLIKTRGQQVTLRCSSQSGHNTVSWYQQALGQGPQFIFQYYREEENGRGNFPPRFSGLQFPNYSSELNVNALELDDSALYLCASSVLAVDEQYFGPGTRLTVT.

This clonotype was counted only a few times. CDR3 DNA sequence: TGTGCCAGCAGCGCCTCAGGGTGGGGCCAAGAGACCCAGTACTTC. This encodes CASSASGWGQETQYF. The V call is TRBV7-2, the J call TRBJ2-5, with D perhaps matching TRBD1 (5 bases). Germline values: CDR1 SGHTA, CDR2 FQGNSA. The V gene lost 5 bases and the J gene lost 1 base, with 14 bases spanning the gap. The CDR3 spans 15 residues.

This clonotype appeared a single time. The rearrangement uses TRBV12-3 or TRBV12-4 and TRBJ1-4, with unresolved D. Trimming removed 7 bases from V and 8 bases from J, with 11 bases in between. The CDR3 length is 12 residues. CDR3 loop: CASTLGWEKLFF. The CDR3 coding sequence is TGTGCCAGCACCCTAGGGTGGGAAAAACTGTTTTTT.

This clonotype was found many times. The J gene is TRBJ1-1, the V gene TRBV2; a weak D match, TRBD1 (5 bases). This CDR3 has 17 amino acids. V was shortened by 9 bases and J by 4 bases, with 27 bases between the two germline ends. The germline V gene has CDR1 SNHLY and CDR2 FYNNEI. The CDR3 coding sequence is TGTGCCAGTCACAGGCGGGACCGCGATAGGAAGGGCACTGAAGCTTTCTTT. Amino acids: CASHRRDRDRKGTEAFF.

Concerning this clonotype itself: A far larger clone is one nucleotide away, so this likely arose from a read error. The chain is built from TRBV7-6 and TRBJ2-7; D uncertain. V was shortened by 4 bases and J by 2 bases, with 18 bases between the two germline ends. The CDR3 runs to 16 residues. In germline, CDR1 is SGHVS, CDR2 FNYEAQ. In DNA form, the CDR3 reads TGTGCCAGCAGCTGGGATTCTAGAGGTCCACCCTACGAGCAGTACTTC. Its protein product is CASSWDSRGPPYEQYF.

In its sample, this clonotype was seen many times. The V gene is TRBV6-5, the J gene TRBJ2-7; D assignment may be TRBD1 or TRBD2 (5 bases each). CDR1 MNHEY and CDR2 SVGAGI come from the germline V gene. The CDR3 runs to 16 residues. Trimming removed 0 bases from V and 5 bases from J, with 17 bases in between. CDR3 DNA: TGTGCCAGCAGTTACTCGAGACCCGGGGCCGTTCACGAGCAGTACTTC. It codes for CASSYSRPGAVHEQYF.

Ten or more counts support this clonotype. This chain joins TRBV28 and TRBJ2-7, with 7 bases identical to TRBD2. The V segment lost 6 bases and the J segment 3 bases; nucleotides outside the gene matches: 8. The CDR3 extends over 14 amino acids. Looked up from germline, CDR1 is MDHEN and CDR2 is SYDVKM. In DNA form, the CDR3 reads TGTGCCAGCAGCCGGGGGGTAGCGGTCTACGAGCAGTACTTC. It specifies CASSRGVAVYEQYF.

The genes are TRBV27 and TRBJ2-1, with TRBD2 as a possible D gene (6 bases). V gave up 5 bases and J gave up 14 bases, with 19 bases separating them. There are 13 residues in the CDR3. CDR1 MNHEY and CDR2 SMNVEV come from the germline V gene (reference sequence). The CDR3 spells CASSPADGEEKFF. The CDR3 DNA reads TGTGCCAGCAGTCCCGCCGACGGGGAGGAGAAGTTCTTC.

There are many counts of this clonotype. For the CDR3, the DNA is TGCAGCGTTGCAACCCCGACCCACAATGAGCAGTTCTTC. Its protein product is CSVATPTHNEQFF. The rearrangement joins TRBV29-1 to TRBJ2-1; D uncertain. CDR1 is SQVTM, CDR2 ANQGSEA, per germline. CDR3 size: 13 residues. V dropped 4 bases and J dropped 5 bases, with 12 bases sitting between them.